Shown below are 22 T cell receptor beta chains from a single sample sequenced in a study of OX40 agonist ivuxolimab in advanced cancers. The data were produced by immunoSEQ multiplex PCR, yet TCRdb's version contains in-frame clones alone and is incomplete. This table has 75,000 to 95,000 clones, roughly nine tenths appearing once. Specimen: CD4+ or CD8+ T cells sorted from blood, collected in a trial of the OX40 agonist ivuxolimab. The receptors were sampled from an adult with an advanced solid tumor such as melanoma, head and neck, liver or kidney cancer.

The V and J genes are TRBV9 and TRBJ2-3, with D possibly being TRBD2 (6 bases). Trimming took off 4 bases at V and 1 base at J, with 19 bases between the two ends. Germline CDR1 and CDR2: SGDLS and YYNGEE. The CDR3 consists of 17 residues. The CDR3 sequence is CASSSGAGRDRTDTQYF. Here the CDR3 DNA reads TGTGCCAGCAGCTCCGGGGCTGGGCGGGACCGCACAGATACGCAGTATTTT. Together with reference TRBV9 and TRBJ2-3, the CDR3 gives the full variable domain: DSGVTQTPKHLITATGQRVTLRCSPRSGDLSVYWYQQSLDQGLQFLIQYYNGEERAKGNILERFSAQQFPDLHSELNLSSLELGDSALYFCASSSGAGRDRTDTQYFGPGTRLTVL.

This rearrangement joins TRBV28 to TRBJ2-7, with a tentative D call TRBD1 (5 bases). In germline, CDR1 is MDHEN, CDR2 SYDVKM. The V and J ends lost 3 bases and 2 bases respectively, with 8 bases between them. CDR3 length: 13 residues. The CDR3 region is CASSFETAYEQYF. CDR3 in DNA: TGTGCCAGCAGTTTCGAGACAGCCTACGAGCAGTACTTC. Complete variable domain (other parts from reference TRBV28 and TRBJ2-7): DVKVTQSSRYLVKRTGEKVFLECVQDMDHENMFWYRQDPGLGLRLIYFSYDVKMKEKGDIPEGYSVSREKKERFSLILESASTNQTSMYLCASSFETAYEQYFGPGTRLTVT.

This clone was seen more than once but under ten times. The chain uses TRBV4-1 and TRBJ1-4; D not certain. Trimming cost V 1 base and J 0 bases, with 9 bases left between them. The length of the CDR3 is 16 residues. The V gene's germline CDR1 is MGHRA and CDR2 YSYEKL. DNA for the CDR3: TGCGCCAGCAGCCAAGGGATTTTTGCAACTAATGAAAAACTGTTTTTT. This encodes CASSQGIFATNEKLFF.

The chain recombines TRBV7-9 with TRBJ1-2; 7 bases align to TRBD1. Germline V gives CDR1 SEHNR, CDR2 FQNEAQ (reference sequence). The CDR3 extends over 12 amino acids. After removal of 4 bases from V and 6 bases from J, the junction contained 2 bases not matched to a gene. CDR3 in DNA: TGTGCCAGCAGCTGGGACAGCCATGGCTACACCTTC. This gives the protein CASSWDSHGYTF.

The J gene is TRBJ1-4, the V gene TRBV25-1; TRBD1 might be the D (6 bases). CDR1 is MGHDK and CDR2 is SYGVNS in the germline V gene. The CDR3 has 17 amino acids. V was shortened by 5 bases and J by 2 bases, with 18 bases between the two germline ends. CDR3 nucleotide sequence: TGTGCCAGCAGTAGGGGGGCAACTCTGGCGACTAATGAAAAACTGTTTTTT. Translated: CASSRGATLATNEKLFF. The variable domain in full, completed from reference TRBV25-1 and TRBJ1-4, reads EADIYQTPRYLVIGTGKKITLECSQTMGHDKMYWYQQDPGMELHLIHYSYGVNSTEKGDLSSESTVSRIRTEHFPLTLESARPSHTSQYLCASSRGATLATNEKLFFGSGTQLSVL.

This chain joins TRBV15 and TRBJ2-4; the match to TRBD2 covers 12 bases. Germline trimming cut 5 bases from V and 12 bases from J; bases unmatched to any gene: 8. The germline V gene encodes CDR1 LNHNV and CDR2 YYDKDF (reference sequence). This CDR3 region has 14 residues. This CDR3 reads CATSARLAGDDQYF. CDR3 nucleotide sequence: TGTGCCACCAGCGCCAGACTAGCGGGAGACGATCAGTACTTC.

This chain connects TRBV5-1 to TRBJ2-5, with 8 bases aligning to TRBD1. This CDR3 has 16 amino acids. The V gene's germline CDR1 is SGHRS and CDR2 YFSETQ. The V gene end was trimmed by 3 bases and the J gene end by 2 bases; junction bases not matched to a gene: 9. CDR3 DNA sequence: TGCGCCAGCAGCTCCCAGGGGGCAGGGGGACAAGAGACCCAGTACTTC. Its protein is CASSSQGAGGQETQYF.

The CDR3 DNA reads as TGTGCCAGCAGCTTAGATAGCGAGGCTAGCGGGAGGGGGGAGCAGTTCTTC. This encodes CASSLDSEASGRGEQFF. The chain employs TRBV11-2 and TRBJ2-1; 12 bases are shared with TRBD2. The CDR3 runs 17 residues. Trimming cost V 0 bases and J 10 bases; bases outside gene matches: 10. Germline CDR1 SGHAT, CDR2 FQNNGV.

The V gene is TRBV5-4, the J gene TRBJ2-2; 9 nucleotides line up with TRBD1. The V gene's germline CDR1 is SGHNT and CDR2 YYREEE (reference sequence). With 6 bases clipped from V and 3 bases from J, the junction kept 12 bases outside the gene matches. The CDR3 totals 17 residues. The CDR3 DNA reads as TGTGCCAGCAACCGCGGTCCGGGACAGGGCGACACCGGGGAGCTGTTTTTT. Translating gives CASNRGPGQGDTGELFF. The whole variable domain, filled in from reference TRBV5-4 and TRBJ2-2, reads ETGVTQSPTHLIKTRGQQVTLRCSSQSGHNTVSWYQQALGQGPQFIFQYYREEENGRGNFPPRFSGLQFPNYSSELNVNALELDDSALYLCASNRGPGQGDTGELFFGEGSRLTVL.

V gene TRBV28 combines with J gene TRBJ2-1; 12 bases line up with TRBD2. V was clipped by 6 bases and J by 2 bases; unmatched bases: 5. CDR1 and CDR2 from the germline V gene are MDHEN and SYDVKM. The CDR3 consists of 16 residues. The CDR3 region is CASSPSGRAPYNEQFF. CDR3 in DNA: TGTGCCAGCAGCCCTAGCGGGAGGGCCCCCTACAATGAGCAGTTCTTC.

The J gene is TRBJ1-5, the V gene TRBV30; TRBD1 is a possible D gene (5 bases). Germline-derived CDR1 and CDR2 are GTSNPN and SVGIG (reference sequence). Trimming removed 1 base at V and 4 bases at J, with 14 bases between. The CDR3 runs to 15 residues. CDR3 residues: CAWSANGGGNQPQHF. DNA for the CDR3: TGTGCCTGGAGTGCCAATGGGGGGGGAAATCAGCCCCAGCATTTT.

The chain is built from TRBV7-2 and TRBJ2-3, with unresolved D. This CDR3 comprises 16 residues. With 5 bases removed from V and 2 bases from J, the gap between germline ends came to 17 bases. Germline CDR1 SGHTA, CDR2 FQGNSA. The CDR3 reads CASSPHLGLNTDTQYF. CDR3 nucleotide sequence: TGTGCCAGCAGCCCACACTTGGGATTAAACACAGATACGCAGTATTTT.

This chain links TRBV30 with TRBJ1-3; 11 bases match TRBD1. The junction had 2 bases not matched to a gene; V was cut back by 3 bases and J by 4 bases. The CDR3 totals 14 residues. Per the germline V gene, CDR1 is GTSNPN and CDR2 is SVGIG (reference sequence). Here the CDR3 DNA reads TGTGCCTGGAGGGACAGGGGGCCCGGAAACACCATATATTTT. Amino acid sequence: CAWRDRGPGNTIYF.

V and J are TRBV27 and TRBJ1-5; 8 nucleotides match TRBD1. V shed 5 bases and J 2 bases; nucleotides not matched to a gene: 5. Germline V gene data show CDR1 as MNHEY and CDR2 as SMNVEV (reference sequence). CDR3 length: 15 residues. CDR3 amino acids: CASSAWTGRNQPQHF. Written as DNA, the CDR3 is TGTGCCAGCAGTGCCTGGACAGGGCGCAATCAGCCCCAGCATTTT.

This clone was observed a few times. This chain connects TRBV19 to TRBJ1-4; D unresolved. V lost 10 bases and J lost 7, with 10 bases in between. The CDR3 is 11 amino acids. CDR1 and CDR2 (germline): LNHDA, SQIVND (reference sequence). The CDR3 coding sequence is TGTGCCACGATAAGAGGTGAAAAACTGTTTTTT. It is translated as CATIRGEKLFF. Filled out from reference TRBV19 and TRBJ1-4, the complete variable domain reads DGGITQSPKYLFRKEGQNVTLSCEQNLNHDAMYWYRQDPGQGLRLIYYSQIVNDFQKGDIAEGYSVSREKKESFPLTVTSAQKNPTAFYLCATIRGEKLFFGSGTQLSVL.

As concerns this clone: This sample includes further DNA sequences coding for the same CDR3. The chain couples TRBV6-5 to TRBJ2-1, with a tentative D call TRBD2 (5 bases). The CDR3 runs to 14 residues. V was cut by 6 bases and J by 0 bases, with 9 bases left in between. Germline loops: CDR1 MNHEY, CDR2 SVGAGI. The CDR3 reads CASRRTVSYNEQFF. DNA of the CDR3: TGTGCCAGCAGGCGGACTGTCTCCTACAATGAGCAGTTCTTC.

The chain employs TRBV6-5 and TRBJ1-5; D uncertain. Germline assignment: CDR1 MNHEY and CDR2 SVGAGI. The CDR3 sequence is 13 residues long. The ends were cut back, 4 bases at V and 6 bases at J, with 10 bases in the middle. CDR3 in amino acids: CASSSPLGQPQHF. CDR3 DNA: TGTGCCAGCAGTTCCCCGTTAGGTCAGCCCCAGCATTTT.

This rearrangement joins TRBV7-3 to TRBJ2-1; TRBD1 agrees at 7 bases. Looked up from germline, CDR1 is SGHTA and CDR2 is FQGTGA. This CDR3 comprises 16 residues. The ends lost 0 bases at V and 3 bases at J; junction bases unmatched: 5. The CDR3 DNA sequence: TGTGCCAGCAGCTTAACTGGGACAGTCCTCTACAATGAGCAGTTCTTC. Translated, it gives CASSLTGTVLYNEQFF.

The gene calls are TRBV6-5 and TRBJ2-1; 12 nucleotides agree with TRBD2. The CDR3 is made up of 14 amino acids. Trimming cost V 6 bases and J 7 bases; bases outside gene matches: 4. CDR1 is MNHEY, CDR2 SVGAGI, per germline. The CDR3 region is CASSRTSGINEQFF. The CDR3 bases are TGTGCCAGCAGCCGGACTAGCGGGATAAATGAGCAGTTCTTC.

The rearrangement links TRBV18 to TRBJ1-3; 11 nucleotides match TRBD1. Trimming took 3 bases from V and 0 from J; bases not matched to a gene: 1. The CDR3 totals 16 residues. Germline CDR1 and CDR2: KGHSH and LQKENI. CDR3 sequence reads: CASSPGTGGSGNTIYF. In nucleotides, the CDR3 is TGTGCCAGCTCACCCGGGACAGGGGGCTCTGGAAACACCATATATTTT.

The chain couples TRBV6-5 to TRBJ1-3; D not resolved. The germline V gene encodes CDR1 MNHEY and CDR2 SVGAGI. The CDR3 runs 14 residues. V was trimmed by 5 bases and J by 4 bases, leaving 12 bases between them. The CDR3 region is CASSLGPGGNTIYF. Here the CDR3 DNA reads TGTGCCAGCAGTCTCGGTCCGGGAGGAAACACCATATATTTT.

V usage is TRBV5-6 and J usage is TRBJ2-1, with 10 bases identical to TRBD1. Germline CDR1 is SGHDT and CDR2 is YYEEEE. CDR3 length: 17 amino acids. The trim removed 4 bases at V and 5 bases at J, leaving 12 bases unmatched. The DNA for the CDR3 is TGTGCCAGCAGCCGCCCTGTCCGGGGACAGGGGAACAATGAGCAGTTCTTC. It specifies CASSRPVRGQGNNEQFF.